This record concerns one T cell receptor (beta chain) sequence. Together with a sample-barcoded 5' primer, a J-beta primer mix was included in a second PCR lasting roughly 6 to 12 cycles. A template-switch adaptor containing 12 random nucleotides labeled each cDNA molecule. Every sample returned 2.5 million or more CDR3-containing paired-end reads. Via MiXCR, TCRdb re-called the 5' RACE reads, giving one row per CDR3 protein. The sample has over 600,000 distinct CDR3 sequences; roughly three fifths are singletons. This record comes from a study of blood T cells in healthy people across ages. This CDR3 comprises 14 residues. The germline V gene has CDR1 SGHTA and CDR2 FQGNSA. V lost 2 bases and J 7 bases, leaving 14 bases between the germline ends.

This sequence was found in a man aged 40-55 years in good health. The chain joins TRBV7-2 to TRBJ1-2; D ambiguous. The sample comprised blood. The CDR3 loop is CASSLSSALSGYTF. The CDR3 bases are TGTGCCAGCAGCTTATCTTCGGCATTAAGTGGCTACACCTTC.